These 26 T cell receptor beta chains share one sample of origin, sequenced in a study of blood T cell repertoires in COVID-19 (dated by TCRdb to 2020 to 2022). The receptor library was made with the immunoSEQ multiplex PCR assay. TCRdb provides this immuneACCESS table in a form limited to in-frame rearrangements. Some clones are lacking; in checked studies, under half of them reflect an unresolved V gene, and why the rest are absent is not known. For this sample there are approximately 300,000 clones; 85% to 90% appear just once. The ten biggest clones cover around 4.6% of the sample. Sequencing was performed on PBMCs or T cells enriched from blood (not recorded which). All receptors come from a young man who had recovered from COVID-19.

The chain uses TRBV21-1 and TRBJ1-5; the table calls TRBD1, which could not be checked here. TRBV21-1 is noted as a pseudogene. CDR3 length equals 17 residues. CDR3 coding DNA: TGTGCCAGCGTAGAATTAAAGGGGGCCTATAGCAATCAGCCCCAGCATTTT. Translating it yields CASVELKGAYSNQPQHF.

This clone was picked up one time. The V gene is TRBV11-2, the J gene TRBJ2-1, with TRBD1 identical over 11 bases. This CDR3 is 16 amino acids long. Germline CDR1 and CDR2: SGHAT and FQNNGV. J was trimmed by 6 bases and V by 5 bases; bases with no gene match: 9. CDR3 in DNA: TGTGCCAGCAGCCAAAGGTCCGGGACAGGGGGCAATGAGCAGTTCTTC. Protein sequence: CASSQRSGTGGNEQFF.

The CDR3 protein is CASSAEGQEFF. In DNA form, the CDR3 reads TGTGCCAGCAGTGCAGAGGGCCAGGAGTTCTTC. The chain uses TRBV2 and TRBJ2-1; perhaps TRBD2 as D (5 bases). Looked up from germline, CDR1 is SNHLY and CDR2 is FYNNEI. V was cut by 4 bases and J by 14 bases, with 12 bases left in between. CDR3 length equals 11 residues.

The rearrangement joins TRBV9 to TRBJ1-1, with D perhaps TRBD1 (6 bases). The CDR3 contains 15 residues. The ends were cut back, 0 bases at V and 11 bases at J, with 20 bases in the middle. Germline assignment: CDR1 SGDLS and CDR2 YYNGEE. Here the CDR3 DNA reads TGTGCCAGCAGCGTAGGGGGACAACCTCCCCGGGCCGCTTTCTTT. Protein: CASSVGGQPPRAAFF.

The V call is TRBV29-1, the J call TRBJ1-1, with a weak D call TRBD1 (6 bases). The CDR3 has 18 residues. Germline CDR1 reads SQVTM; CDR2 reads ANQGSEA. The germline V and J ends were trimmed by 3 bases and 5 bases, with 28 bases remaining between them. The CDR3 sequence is CSVDGAAQGSGGRTEAFF. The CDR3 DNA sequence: TGCAGCGTTGACGGGGCGGCCCAAGGGTCGGGGGGGCGGACTGAAGCTTTCTTT.

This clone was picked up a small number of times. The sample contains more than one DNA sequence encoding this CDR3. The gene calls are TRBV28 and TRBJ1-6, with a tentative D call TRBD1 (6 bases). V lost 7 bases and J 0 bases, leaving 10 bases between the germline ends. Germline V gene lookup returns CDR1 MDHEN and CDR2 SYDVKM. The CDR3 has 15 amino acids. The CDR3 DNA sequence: TGTGCCAGCAAAACAGGGAGCTCCTATAATTCACCCCTCCACTTT. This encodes CASKTGSSYNSPLHF.

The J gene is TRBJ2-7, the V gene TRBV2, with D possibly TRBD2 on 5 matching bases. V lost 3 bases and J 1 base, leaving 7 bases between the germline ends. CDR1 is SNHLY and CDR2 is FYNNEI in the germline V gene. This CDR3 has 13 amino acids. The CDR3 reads CASSDRTSYEQYF. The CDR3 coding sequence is TGTGCCAGCAGTGACCGGACTTCCTACGAGCAGTACTTC.

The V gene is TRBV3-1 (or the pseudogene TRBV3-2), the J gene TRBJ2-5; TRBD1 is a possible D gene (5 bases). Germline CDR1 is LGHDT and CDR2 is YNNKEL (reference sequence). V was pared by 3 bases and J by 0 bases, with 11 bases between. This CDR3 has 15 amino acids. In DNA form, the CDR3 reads TGTGCCAGCAGCCAGACAGATATCTACCAAGAGACCCAGTACTTC. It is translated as CASSQTDIYQETQYF.

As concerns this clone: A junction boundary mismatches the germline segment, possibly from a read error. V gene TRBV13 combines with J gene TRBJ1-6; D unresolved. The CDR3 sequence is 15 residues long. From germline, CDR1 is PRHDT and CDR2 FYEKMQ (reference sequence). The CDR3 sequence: CASSLGQVFNSALHF. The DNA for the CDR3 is TGTGCCAGCAGCCTTGGTCAGGTATTCAATTCAGCCCTCCACTTT.

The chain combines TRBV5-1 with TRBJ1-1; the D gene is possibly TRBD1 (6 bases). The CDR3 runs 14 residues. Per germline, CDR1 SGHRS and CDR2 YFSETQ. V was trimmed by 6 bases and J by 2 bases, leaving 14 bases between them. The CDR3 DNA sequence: TGCGCCAGCACCCGGGGGGGCCAAAACACTGAAGCTTTCTTT. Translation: CASTRGGQNTEAFF.

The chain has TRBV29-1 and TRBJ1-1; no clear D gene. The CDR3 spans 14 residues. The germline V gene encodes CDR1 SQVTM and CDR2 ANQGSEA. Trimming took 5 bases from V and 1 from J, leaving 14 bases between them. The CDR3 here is CSVLGGQQNTEAFF. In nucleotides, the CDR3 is TGCAGCGTTCTCGGCGGTCAGCAGAACACTGAAGCTTTCTTT. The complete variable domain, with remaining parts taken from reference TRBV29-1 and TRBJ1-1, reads SAVISQKPSRDICQRGTSLTIQCQVDSQVTMMFWYRQQPGQSLTLIATANQGSEATYESGFVIDKFPISRPNLTFSTLTVSNMSPEDSSIYLCSVLGGQQNTEAFFGQGTRLTVV.

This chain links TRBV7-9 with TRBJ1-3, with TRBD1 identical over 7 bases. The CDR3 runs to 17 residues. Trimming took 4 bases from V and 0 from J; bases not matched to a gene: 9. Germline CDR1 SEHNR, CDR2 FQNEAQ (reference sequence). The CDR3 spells CASSSQGTDYSGNTIYF. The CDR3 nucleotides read TGTGCCAGCAGCTCTCAGGGGACAGACTACTCTGGAAACACCATATATTTT. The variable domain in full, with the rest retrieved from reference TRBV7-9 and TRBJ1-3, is DTGVSQNPRHKITKRGQNVTFRCDPISEHNRLYWYRQTLGQGPEFLTYFQNEAQLEKSRLLSDRFSAERPKGSFSTLEIQRTEQGDSAMYLCASSSQGTDYSGNTIYFGEGSWLTVV.

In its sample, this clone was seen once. As DNA, the CDR3 is TGTGCCAGCAGCCCCGAGGGACTAGAGAGAACTGAGCAGTACTTC. Protein: CASSPEGLERTEQYF. The chain couples TRBV5-4 to TRBJ2-7; 8 bases are a match to TRBD2. CDR3 length: 15 residues. Losses at the gene ends were 4 bases for V and 7 bases for J; bases not matched to a gene: 13. CDR1 and CDR2 (germline): SGHNT, YYREEE (reference sequence).

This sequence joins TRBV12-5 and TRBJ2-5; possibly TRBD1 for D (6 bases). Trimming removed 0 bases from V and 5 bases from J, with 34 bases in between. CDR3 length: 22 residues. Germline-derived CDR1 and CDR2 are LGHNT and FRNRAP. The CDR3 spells CASGLVPGLRWGQGIRAETQYF. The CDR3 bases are TGTGCTAGTGGTTTGGTACCAGGGCTGAGGTGGGGCCAGGGGATCCGGGCCGAGACCCAGTACTTC.

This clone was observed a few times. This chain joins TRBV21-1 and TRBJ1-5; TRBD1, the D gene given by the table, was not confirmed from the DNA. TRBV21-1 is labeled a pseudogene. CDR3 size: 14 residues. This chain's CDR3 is CASSKEGYNQPQHF. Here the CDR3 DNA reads TGTGCCAGCAGCAAAGAGGGGTACAATCAGCCCCAGCATTTT.

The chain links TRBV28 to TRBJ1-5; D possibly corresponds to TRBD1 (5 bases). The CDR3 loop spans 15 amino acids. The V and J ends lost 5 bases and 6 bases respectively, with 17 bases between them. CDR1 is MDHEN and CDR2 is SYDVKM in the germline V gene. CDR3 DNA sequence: TGTGCCAGCAGTCAGGCGGGACCGGTTGGTCAGCCCCAGCATTTT. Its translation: CASSQAGPVGQPQHF.

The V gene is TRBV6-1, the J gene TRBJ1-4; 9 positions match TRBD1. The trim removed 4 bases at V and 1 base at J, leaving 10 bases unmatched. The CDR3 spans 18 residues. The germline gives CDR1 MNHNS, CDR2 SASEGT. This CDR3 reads CASSVPGQGGITNEKLFF. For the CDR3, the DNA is TGTGCCAGCAGTGTCCCGGGACAGGGTGGCATAACTAATGAAAAACTGTTTTTT.

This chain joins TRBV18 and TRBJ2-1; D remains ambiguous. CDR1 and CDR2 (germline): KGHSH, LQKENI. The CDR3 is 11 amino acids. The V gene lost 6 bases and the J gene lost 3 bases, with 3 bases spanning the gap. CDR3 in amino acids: CASSNYNEQFF. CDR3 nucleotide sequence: TGTGCCAGCTCCAACTACAATGAGCAGTTCTTC. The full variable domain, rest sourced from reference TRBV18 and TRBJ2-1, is NAGVMQNPRHLVRRRGQEARLRCSPMKGHSHVYWYRQLPEEGLKFMVYLQKENIIDESGMPKERFSAEFPKEGPSILRIQQVVRGDSAAYFCASSNYNEQFFGPGTRLTVL.

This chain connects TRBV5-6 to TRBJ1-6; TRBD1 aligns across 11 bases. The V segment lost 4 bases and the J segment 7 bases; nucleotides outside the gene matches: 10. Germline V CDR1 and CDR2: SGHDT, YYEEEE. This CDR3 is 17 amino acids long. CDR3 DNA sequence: TGTGCCAGCAGCAAAGGACAGGGGGCTTTCGAGAATTCACCCCTCCACTTT. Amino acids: CASSKGQGAFENSPLHF.

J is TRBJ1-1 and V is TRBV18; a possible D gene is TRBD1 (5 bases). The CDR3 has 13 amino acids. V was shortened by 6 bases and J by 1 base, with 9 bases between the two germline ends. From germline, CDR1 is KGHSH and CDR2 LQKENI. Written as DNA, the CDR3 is TGTGCCAGCTCGGTTGGACAGAACACTGAAGCTTTCTTT. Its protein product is CASSVGQNTEAFF.

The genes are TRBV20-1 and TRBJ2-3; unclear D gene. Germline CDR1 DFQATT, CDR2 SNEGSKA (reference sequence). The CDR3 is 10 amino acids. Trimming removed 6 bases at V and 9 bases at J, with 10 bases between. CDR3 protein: CSAGSSTQYF. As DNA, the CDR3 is TGCAGTGCCGGGTCCTCCACGCAGTATTTT.

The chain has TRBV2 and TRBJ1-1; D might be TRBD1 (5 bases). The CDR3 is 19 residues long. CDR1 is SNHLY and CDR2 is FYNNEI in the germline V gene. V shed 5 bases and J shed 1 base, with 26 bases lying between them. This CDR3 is CASSKQRDGLSSWNTEAFF. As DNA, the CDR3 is TGTGCCAGCAGTAAGCAGCGGGACGGCCTCTCTTCCTGGAACACTGAAGCTTTCTTT.

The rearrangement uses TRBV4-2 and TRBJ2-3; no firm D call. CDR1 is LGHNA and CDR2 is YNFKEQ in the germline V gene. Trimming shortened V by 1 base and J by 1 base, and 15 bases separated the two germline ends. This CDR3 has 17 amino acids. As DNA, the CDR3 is TGTGCCAGCAGCCAAGGTCCTAGGAATGAAGGCACAGATACGCAGTATTTT. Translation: CASSQGPRNEGTDTQYF.

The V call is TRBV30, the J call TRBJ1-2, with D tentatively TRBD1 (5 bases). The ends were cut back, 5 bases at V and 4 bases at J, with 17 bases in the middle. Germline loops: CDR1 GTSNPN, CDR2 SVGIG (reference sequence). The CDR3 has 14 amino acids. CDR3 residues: CAWHRTWVPYGYTF. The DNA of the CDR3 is TGTGCCTGGCATCGGACATGGGTCCCCTATGGCTACACCTTC.

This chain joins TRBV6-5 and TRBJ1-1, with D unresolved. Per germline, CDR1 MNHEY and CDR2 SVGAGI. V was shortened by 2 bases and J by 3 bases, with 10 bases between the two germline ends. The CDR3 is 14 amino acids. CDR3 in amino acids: CASSYVAGDTEAFF. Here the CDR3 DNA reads TGTGCCAGCAGTTACGTTGCCGGGGACACTGAAGCTTTCTTT.

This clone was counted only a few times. CDR3 sequence: CASSSDRRPNNSPLHF. The CDR3 nucleotides read TGTGCCAGCAGCTCGGACAGGAGACCCAATAATTCACCCCTCCACTTT. The chain joins TRBV7-2 to TRBJ1-6; 7 positions agree with TRBD1. CDR3 length: 16 residues. Germline lookup yields CDR1 SGHTA and CDR2 FQGNSA. Losses at the gene ends were 4 bases for V and 5 bases for J; bases not matched to a gene: 8.